Listed below are T cell receptor beta chains from one sample, sequenced in a study of graft-versus-host responses after intestinal transplantation. Which antigens these TCRs recognize remains unknown. This table comes from immunoSEQ multiplex PCR, and its TCRdb copy is limited to in-frame clones, with some not included. The sample includes about 71,000 clones, roughly 94% of them seen just once. The input for sequencing was unstimulated CD8+ T cells sorted from spleen or lymph node cells, taken before intestinal transplant. The receptors shown here come from a human donor who received an intestinal transplant. Each CDR3 is given with its conserved first and last residue. Each record gives: V gene, J gene, clone size, D gene, CDR3 protein, CDR3 DNA. A D gene is named only where the DNA matches it firmly. The size of a clone is reported for some rows only, either as once, few or many, or as a class for expanded clones.

TRBV6-5	TRBJ1-1	-	-	CASKQNTEAFF	TGTGCCAGCAAACAGAACACTGAAGCTTTCTTT
TRBV5-1	TRBJ1-4	once	TRBD1	CASSPGQGASEKLFF	TGCGCCAGCAGCCCCGGACAGGGGGCGAGTGAAAAACTGTTTTTT
TRBV28	TRBJ2-4	-	TRBD1	CASSPHRGLLAKNIQYF	TGTGCCAGCAGTCCCCACAGGGGCCTGTTAGCCAAAAACATTCAGTACTTC
TRBV4-1	TRBJ2-1	-	-	CASSHRYLGLVKATFNEQFF	TGCGCCAGCAGCCATCGGTACTTGGGATTAGTTAAGGCTACCTTCAATGAGCAGTTCTTC
TRBV4-1	TRBJ2-7	-	TRBD1	CASSQSWGTGSYEQYF	TGCGCCAGCAGCCAAAGTTGGGGGACAGGGTCCTACGAGCAGTACTTC
TRBV7-7	TRBJ2-1	-	-	CASSFARGDRDTHNEQFF	TGTGCCAGCAGCTTTGCCCGGGGGGACCGGGACACCCACAATGAGCAGTTCTTC
TRBV4-2	TRBJ2-7	-	-	CASSQESGTGTVTYEQYF	TGTGCCAGCAGCCAAGAGAGTGGTACAGGTACGGTCACCTACGAGCAGTACTTC
TRBV27	TRBJ2-7	-	TRBD2	CASGLAGGYEQYF	TGTGCCAGCGGACTAGCGGGGGGCTACGAGCAGTACTTC
TRBV10-1	TRBJ2-7	-	TRBD2	CASNQGSGRTEQYF	TGCGCCAGCAACCAGGGCAGCGGGAGGACCGAGCAGTACTTC
TRBV19	TRBJ1-4	-	-	CASSITGLGATNEKLFF	TGTGCCAGTAGTATAACAGGGCTCGGGGCAACTAATGAAAAACTGTTTTTT
TRBV9	TRBJ2-1	-	TRBD2	CASSVGTSGRHNEQFF	TGTGCCAGCAGCGTCGGGACTAGCGGGAGGCACAATGAGCAGTTCTTC
TRBV21-1	TRBJ1-2	-	-	CASSKERKGSYTF	TGTGCCAGCAGCAAAGAACGTAAGGGCAGCTACACCTTC
TRBV19	TRBJ1-1	-	-	CASMFWGTWKGNTEAFF	TGTGCCAGTATGTTTTGGGGGACCTGGAAGGGGAACACTGAAGCTTTCTTT
TRBV7-9	TRBJ2-7	-	-	CASSLGNNEQYF	TGTGCCAGCAGCCTGGGGAACAACGAGCAGTACTTC
TRBV4-1	TRBJ1-4	few	-	CASSPGEKLFF	TGCGCCAGCAGCCCCGGTGAAAAACTGTTTTTT
TRBV28	TRBJ1-1	-	-	CASSLARTEAFF	TGTGCCAGCAGTTTAGCAAGAACTGAAGCTTTCTTT
TRBV28	TRBJ1-6	-	TRBD1	CASSLRDRTEALHF	TGTGCCAGCAGTTTACGGGACAGGACCGAGGCCCTCCACTTT
TRBV7-9	TRBJ2-5	-	-	CASSQQETQYF	TGTGCCAGCAGCCAACAAGAGACCCAGTACTTC
TRBV6-6	TRBJ1-3	-	TRBD1	CASSYGQGEGNTIYF	TGTGCCAGCAGTTACGGCCAGGGGGAAGGAAACACCATATATTTT
TRBV30	TRBJ1-1	-	-	CAWTDLNTEAFF	TGTGCCTGGACAGACTTGAACACTGAAGCTTTCTTT
TRBV19	TRBJ2-1	-	TRBD2	CASSIVPSGNEQFF	TGTGCCAGTAGTATAGTCCCTAGCGGCAATGAGCAGTTCTTC
TRBV5-1	TRBJ2-5	-	-	CASSHRVEETQYF	TGCGCCAGCAGCCACAGGGTTGAGGAGACCCAGTACTTC
TRBV23-1	TRBJ1-4	-	TRBD1	CASSHPKPGQGHNEKLFF	TGCGCCAGCAGTCACCCCAAACCAGGACAGGGGCATAATGAAAAACTGTTTTTT
TRBV30	TRBJ1-1	-	-	CAWDIHTEAFF	TGTGCCTGGGATATCCACACTGAAGCTTTCTTT
TRBV28	TRBJ2-7	-	TRBD2	CASSLPGARLAGGNYEQYF	TGTGCCAGCAGTTTGCCGGGGGCTAGACTAGCGGGAGGGAACTACGAGCAGTACTTC
TRBV7-8	TRBJ2-1	-	TRBD2	CASSPTSGSAPNSYNEQFF	TGTGCCAGCAGCCCGACTAGCGGGAGCGCCCCTAATTCCTACAATGAGCAGTTCTTC